The TCR beta chain described here comes from a study of cytomegalovirus exposure and HLA in healthy donors. Study-wide findings and caveats: Rarity held for most TCR sequences, but there were some public TCRs that occurred in many donors. According to the study, 160 or so TCR beta chains were cytomegalovirus-associated.

On this clone itself: What it binds is not known.

Germline assignment: CDR1 SGHNT and CDR2 YENEEA. With 6 bases removed from V and 7 bases from J, the gap between germline ends came to 12 bases. This CDR3 spans 13 amino acids. Libraries were prepared by immunoSEQ multiplex PCR; TCRdb keeps only in-frame clonotypes and omits some of them. Among over 150,000 clones listed, about nine tenths were seen once. Donors were drawn from the approximately 130-subject validation cohort, separate from the 666-subject first cohort. Sequenced sample: PBMCs. This receptor was identified in a man younger than 35 in good health and CMV-seropositive. The J gene is TRBJ2-2, the V gene TRBV11-3; D remains unclear. Written as DNA, the CDR3 is TGTGCCAGCAGGGGTACAGTAGTCGGGGAGCTGTTTTTT. Its translation: CASRGTVVGELFF.